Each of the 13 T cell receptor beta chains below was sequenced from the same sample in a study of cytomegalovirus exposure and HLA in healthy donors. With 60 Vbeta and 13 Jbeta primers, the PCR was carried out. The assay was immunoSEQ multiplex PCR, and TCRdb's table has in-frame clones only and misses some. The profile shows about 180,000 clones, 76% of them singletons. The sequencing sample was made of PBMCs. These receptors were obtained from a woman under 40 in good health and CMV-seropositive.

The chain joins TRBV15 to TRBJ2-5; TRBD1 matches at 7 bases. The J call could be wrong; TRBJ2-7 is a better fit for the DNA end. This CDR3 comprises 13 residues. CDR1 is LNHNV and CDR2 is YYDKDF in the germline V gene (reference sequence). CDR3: CATSTGGSREQYF. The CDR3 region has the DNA TGTGCCACCAGCACAGGGGGTTCGCGCGAGCAGTACTTC.

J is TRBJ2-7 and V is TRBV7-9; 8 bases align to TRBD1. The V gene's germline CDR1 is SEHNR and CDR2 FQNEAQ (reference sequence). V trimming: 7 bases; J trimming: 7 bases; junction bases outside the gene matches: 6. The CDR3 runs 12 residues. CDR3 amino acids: CASIRGPGEQYF. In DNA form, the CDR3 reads TGTGCCAGCATCAGGGGGCCCGGGGAGCAGTACTTC.

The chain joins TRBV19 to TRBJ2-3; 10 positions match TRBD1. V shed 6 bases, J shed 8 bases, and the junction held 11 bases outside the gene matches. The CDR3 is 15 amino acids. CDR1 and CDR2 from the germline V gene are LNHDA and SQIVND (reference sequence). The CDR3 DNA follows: TGTGCCAGTAGGAGGGGACAGGGGTCTTTAGGTACGCAGTATTTT. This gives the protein CASRRGQGSLGTQYF.

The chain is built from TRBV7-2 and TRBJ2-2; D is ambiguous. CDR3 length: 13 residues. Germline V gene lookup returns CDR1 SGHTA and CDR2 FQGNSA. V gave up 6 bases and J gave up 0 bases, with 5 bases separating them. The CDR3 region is CASSHPNTGELFF. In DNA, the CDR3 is TGTGCCAGCAGTCATCCGAACACCGGGGAGCTGTTTTTT.

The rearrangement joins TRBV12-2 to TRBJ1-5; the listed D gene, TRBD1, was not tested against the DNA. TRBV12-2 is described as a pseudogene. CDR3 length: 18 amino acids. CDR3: CASRFRGWRQGPNQPQHF. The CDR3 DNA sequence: TGTGCAAGTCGCTTTAGAGGGTGGAGACAGGGGCCGAATCAGCCCCAGCATTTT.

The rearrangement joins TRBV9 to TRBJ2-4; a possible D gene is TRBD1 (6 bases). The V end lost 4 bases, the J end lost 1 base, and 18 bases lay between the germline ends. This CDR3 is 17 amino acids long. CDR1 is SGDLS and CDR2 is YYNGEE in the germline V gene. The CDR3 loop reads CASSPRGSETAKNIQYF. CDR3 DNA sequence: TGTGCCAGCAGCCCGAGGGGGAGCGAGACGGCCAAAAACATTCAGTACTTC.

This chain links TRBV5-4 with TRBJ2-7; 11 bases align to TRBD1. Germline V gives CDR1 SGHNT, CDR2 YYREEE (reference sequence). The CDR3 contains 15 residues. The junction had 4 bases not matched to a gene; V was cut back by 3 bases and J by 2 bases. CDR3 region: CASSYPGQGAYEQYF. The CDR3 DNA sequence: TGTGCCAGCAGCTACCCGGGACAGGGGGCCTACGAGCAGTACTTC.

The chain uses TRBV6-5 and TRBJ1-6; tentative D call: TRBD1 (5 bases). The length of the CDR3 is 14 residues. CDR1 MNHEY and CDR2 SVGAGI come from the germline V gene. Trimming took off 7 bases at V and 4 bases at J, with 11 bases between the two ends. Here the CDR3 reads CASTPGGYNSPLHF. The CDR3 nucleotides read TGTGCCAGCACCCCGGGGGGATATAATTCACCCCTCCACTTT.

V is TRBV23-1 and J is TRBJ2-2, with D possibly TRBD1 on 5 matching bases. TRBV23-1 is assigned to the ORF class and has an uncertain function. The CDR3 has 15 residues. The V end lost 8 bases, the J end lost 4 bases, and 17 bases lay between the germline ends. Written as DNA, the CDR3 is TGCGCCAGCCCAGACAGAAAAAAAACCACCGGGGAGCTGTTTTTT. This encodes CASPDRKKTTGELFF.

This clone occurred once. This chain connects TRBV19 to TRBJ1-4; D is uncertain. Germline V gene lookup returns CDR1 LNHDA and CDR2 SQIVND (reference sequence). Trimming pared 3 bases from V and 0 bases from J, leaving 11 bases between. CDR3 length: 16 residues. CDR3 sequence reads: CASSIGKQTTNEKLFF. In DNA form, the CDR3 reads TGTGCCAGTAGTATCGGGAAACAGACAACTAATGAAAAACTGTTTTTT.

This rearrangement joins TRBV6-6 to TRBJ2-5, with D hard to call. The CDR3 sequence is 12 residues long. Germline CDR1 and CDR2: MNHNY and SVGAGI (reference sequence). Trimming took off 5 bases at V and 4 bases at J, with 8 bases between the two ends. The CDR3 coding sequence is TGTGCCAGCAGTCTGGCCCTAGAGACCCAGTACTTC. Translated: CASSLALETQYF.

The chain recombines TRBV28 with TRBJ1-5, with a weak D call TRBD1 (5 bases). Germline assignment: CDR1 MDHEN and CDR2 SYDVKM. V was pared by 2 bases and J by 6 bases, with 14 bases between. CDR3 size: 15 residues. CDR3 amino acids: CASSLPRVERQPQHF. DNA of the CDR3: TGTGCCAGCAGTTTACCCAGGGTTGAGCGTCAGCCCCAGCATTTT.

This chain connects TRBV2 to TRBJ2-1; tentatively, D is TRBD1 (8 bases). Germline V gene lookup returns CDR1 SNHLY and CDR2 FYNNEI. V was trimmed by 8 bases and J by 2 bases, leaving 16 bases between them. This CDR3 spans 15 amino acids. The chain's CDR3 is CASGQGRGAYNEQFF. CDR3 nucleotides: TGTGCCAGCGGACAGGGCCGGGGGGCCTACAATGAGCAGTTCTTC.